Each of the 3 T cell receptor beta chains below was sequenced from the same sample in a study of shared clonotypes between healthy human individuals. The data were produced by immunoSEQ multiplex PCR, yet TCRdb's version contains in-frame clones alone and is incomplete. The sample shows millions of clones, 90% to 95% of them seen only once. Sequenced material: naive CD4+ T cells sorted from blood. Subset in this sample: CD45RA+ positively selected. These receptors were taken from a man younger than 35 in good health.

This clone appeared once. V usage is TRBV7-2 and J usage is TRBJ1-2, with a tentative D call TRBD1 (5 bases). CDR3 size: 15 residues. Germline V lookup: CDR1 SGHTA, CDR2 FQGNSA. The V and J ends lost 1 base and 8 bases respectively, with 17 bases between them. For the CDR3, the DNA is TGTGCCAGCAGCTTAGAGTGGCAGGGCGTTGGAGGCTACACCTTC. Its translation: CASSLEWQGVGGYTF. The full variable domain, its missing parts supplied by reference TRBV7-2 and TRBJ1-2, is GAGVSQSPSNKVTEKGKDVELRCDPISGHTALYWYRQSLGQGLEFLIYFQGNSAPDKSGLPSDRFSAERTGGSVSTLTIQRTQQEDSAVYLCASSLEWQGVGGYTFGSGTRLTVV.

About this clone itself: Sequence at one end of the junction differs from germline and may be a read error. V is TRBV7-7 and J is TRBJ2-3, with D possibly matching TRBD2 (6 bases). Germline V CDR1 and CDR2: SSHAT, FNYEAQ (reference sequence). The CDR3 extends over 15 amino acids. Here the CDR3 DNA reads TGTGCTAGCAGCTTAGCGGAAGACCCTCGATATACGCAGTATTTT. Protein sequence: CASSLAEDPRYTQYF.

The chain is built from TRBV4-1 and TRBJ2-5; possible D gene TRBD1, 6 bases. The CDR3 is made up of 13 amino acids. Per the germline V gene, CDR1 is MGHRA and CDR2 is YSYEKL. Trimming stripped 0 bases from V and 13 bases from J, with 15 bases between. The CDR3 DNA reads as TGCGCCAGCAGCCAAGAGGTGGGGGACACCATGTACTTC. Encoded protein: CASSQEVGDTMYF.